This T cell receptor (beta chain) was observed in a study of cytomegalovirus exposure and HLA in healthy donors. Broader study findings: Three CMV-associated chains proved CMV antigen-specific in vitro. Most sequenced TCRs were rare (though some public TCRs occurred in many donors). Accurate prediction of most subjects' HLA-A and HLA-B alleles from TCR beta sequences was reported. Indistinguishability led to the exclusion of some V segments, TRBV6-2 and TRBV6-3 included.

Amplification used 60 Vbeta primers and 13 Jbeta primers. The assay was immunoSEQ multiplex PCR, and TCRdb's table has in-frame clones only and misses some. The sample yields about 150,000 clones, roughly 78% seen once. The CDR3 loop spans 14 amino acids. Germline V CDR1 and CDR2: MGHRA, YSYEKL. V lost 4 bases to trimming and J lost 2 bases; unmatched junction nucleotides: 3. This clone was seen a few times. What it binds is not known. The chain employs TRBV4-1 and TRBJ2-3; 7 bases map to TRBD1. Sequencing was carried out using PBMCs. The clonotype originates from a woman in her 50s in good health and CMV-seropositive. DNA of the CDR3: TGCGCCAGCAGCCGAGGGACAGCCACAGATACGCAGTATTTT. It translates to CASSRGTATDTQYF.